This T cell receptor (beta chain) is drawn from a study of T cell responses to AZD1222 COVID-19 vaccine. Study outcomes and limitations: Reportedly, close to half of spike-specific TCRs are directed against unmutated variant regions.

The V end lost 0 bases, the J end lost 6 bases, and 9 bases lay between the germline ends. There are 13 residues in the CDR3. CDR1 and CDR2 (germline): MNHNY, SVGAGI (reference sequence). This clone showed up just once. No antigen is known for it. Measured with immunoSEQ multiplex PCR; TCRdb has only the in-frame clones, and not every one. The data show 25,000 to 30,000 clones, roughly 92% seen once. This TCR was recovered from an adult in good health. V and J are TRBV6-6 and TRBJ2-7, with TRBD2 as a possible D gene (6 bases). The sample was peripheral blood, taken on day 0 of AZD1222 vaccination. The CDR3 nucleotides are TGTGCCAGCAGTTACTCCCTAGCGATCGAGCAGTACTTC. Translation gives CASSYSLAIEQYF.